Listed below are T cell receptor beta chains from one sample, sequenced in a study of cytomegalovirus exposure and HLA in healthy donors. Clones were sequenced by immunoSEQ multiplex PCR, and TCRdb holds only the in-frame ones, with some missing. The data show approximately 170,000 clones, with roughly 80% seen just once and about 4% held by the top ten. The sequenced sample was PBMCs. These receptors were obtained from a man in his fifties in good health and CMV-seropositive. Both conserved end residues are part of each CDR3. A D gene is named only where the DNA matches it firmly. Some rows mark clone size as missing; the rest say once, few, many or name a class of expanded clone.

CDR3	DNA	V	size	J	D
CASRGTGSYEQYF	TGTGCCAGCAGAGGGACAGGGTCCTACGAGCAGTACTTC	TRBV6-5	few	TRBJ2-7	TRBD1
CASSKHPNPTDYEQYF	TGTGCCAGCAGCAAACACCCGAACCCGACAGATTACGAGCAGTACTTC	TRBV21-1	NA	TRBJ2-7	NA
CASSPWGQQVQPQHF	TGTGCCAGCAGTCCGTGGGGCCAGCAGGTTCAGCCCCAGCATTTT	TRBV28	once	TRBJ1-5	NA
CASSHRAGNEKLFF	TGTGCCAGCAGCCACAGGGCAGGTAATGAAAAACTGTTTTTT	TRBV14	once	TRBJ1-4	NA
CASSPSGDGPYNEQFF	TGTGCCAGTAGTCCCAGCGGAGATGGCCCCTACAATGAGCAGTTCTTC	TRBV19	NA	TRBJ2-1	NA
CASLPRLAELYEQYF	TGTGCCAGCCTACCGAGATTAGCGGAGCTTTACGAGCAGTACTTC	TRBV25-1	few	TRBJ2-7	NA
CASSAGLGAKGEQFF	TGTGCCAGCAGTGCGGGACTTGGGGCTAAGGGTGAGCAGTTCTTC	TRBV6-5	NA	TRBJ2-1	NA
CASSIRRQDGYTF	TGCGCCAGCAGCATACGAAGACAGGATGGCTACACCTTC	TRBV5-1	NA	TRBJ1-2	NA
CASSMEGSLDYGYTF	TGTGCCAGTAGTATGGAGGGATCTCTGGACTATGGCTACACCTTC	TRBV19	NA	TRBJ1-2	NA
CASSATSPDYEQYF	TGTGCCAGCAGCGCCACTAGTCCCGACTACGAGCAGTACTTC	TRBV7-6	NA	TRBJ2-7	NA
CASSVEVGGPRQFF	TGTGCCAGCAGCGTAGAAGTGGGGGGGCCGCGGCAGTTCTTC	TRBV9	NA	TRBJ2-1	NA
CASSMGQFGGDTQYF	TGTGCCAGTAGTATGGGACAGTTTGGGGGAGATACGCAGTATTTT	TRBV19	NA	TRBJ2-3	TRBD1
CASSFEGTNEKLFF	TGTGCCAGCAGCTTTGAGGGAACTAATGAAAAACTGTTTTTT	TRBV5-4	once	TRBJ1-4	NA
CASSLGGLAGDEQFF	TGTGCCAGCAGCTTGGGTGGACTAGCGGGAGATGAGCAGTTCTTC	TRBV5-4	few	TRBJ2-1	TRBD2
CASSIQGVGYGYTF	TGTGCCAGTAGTATCCAGGGGGTCGGCTATGGCTACACCTTC	TRBV19	NA	TRBJ1-2	TRBD1
CASSFDLAALSTDTQYF	TGTGCCAGCAGCTTTGATTTAGCGGCTCTTAGCACAGATACGCAGTATTTT	TRBV7-9	NA	TRBJ2-3	NA
CASSGLAGGTGELFF	TGTGCCAGCAGCGGACTAGCGGGGGGTACCGGGGAGCTGTTTTTT	TRBV2	once	TRBJ2-2	TRBD2
CAWGQTGQPQHF	TGTGCCTGGGGACAGACGGGTCAGCCCCAGCATTTT	TRBV30	once	TRBJ1-5	NA
CASSQGQGSYEQYF	TGTGCCAGCAGTCAAGGACAGGGGTCCTACGAGCAGTACTTC	TRBV6-6	few	TRBJ2-7	TRBD1
CASSIVPGGRNEQFF	TGTGCCAGTAGTATAGTTCCAGGGGGAAGGAATGAGCAGTTCTTC	TRBV19	NA	TRBJ2-1	TRBD1
CASSLVGQGHQPQHF	TGTGCCAGCAGCTTAGTGGGACAGGGGCATCAGCCCCAGCATTTT	TRBV7-2	NA	TRBJ1-5	TRBD1
CASSQSYRRQGVGYEQYF	TGCGCCAGCAGCCAATCCTATAGGCGACAGGGAGTGGGCTACGAGCAGTACTTC	TRBV4-3	NA	TRBJ2-7	TRBD1
CASSTPEGYEQYF	TGTGCCAGCAGTACCCCTGAGGGCTACGAGCAGTACTTC	TRBV6-5	NA	TRBJ2-7	NA
CASSPLGQAQHF	TGTGCCAGCAGCCCACTCGGACAGGCCCAGCATTTT	TRBV7-9	NA	TRBJ1-5	TRBD1
CAWSSNYGYTF	TGTGCCTGGAGCTCCAACTATGGCTACACCTTC	TRBV30	NA	TRBJ1-2	NA
CASSPSSYEQYF	TGTGCCAGCTCACCAAGTAGCTACGAGCAGTACTTC	TRBV18	NA	TRBJ2-7	NA
CAISESLGVTEQYF	TGTGCCATCAGTGAGTCCCTAGGAGTTACCGAGCAGTACTTC	TRBV10-3	NA	TRBJ2-7	NA
CASLGGTPNTEAFF	TGTGCCTCATTGGGGGGGACGCCGAACACTGAAGCTTTCTTT	TRBV10-3	NA	TRBJ1-1	NA
CAIQTGSEQYF	TGTGCCATTCAAACAGGGTCCGAGCAGTACTTC	TRBV10-3	few	TRBJ2-7	NA
CASSRDTYSEAFF	TGTGCCAGCAGTAGGGACACGTATTCTGAAGCTTTCTTT	TRBV2	NA	TRBJ1-1	NA
CASSGSGTSTDTQYF	TGTGCCAGCAGCGGGAGCGGGACTAGCACAGATACGCAGTATTTT	TRBV9	NA	TRBJ2-3	TRBD2
CASSEGTGADTQYF	TGTGCCAGCAGTGAAGGGACAGGGGCAGATACGCAGTATTTT	TRBV6-1	NA	TRBJ2-3	TRBD1
CASSFQGITEKLFF	TGTGCCAGCAGCTTTCAGGGAATAACGGAAAAACTGTTTTTT	TRBV7-2	NA	TRBJ1-4	NA
CASSFDWEGGSGNTIYF	TGCGCCAGCAGTTTCGATTGGGAGGGTGGCTCTGGAAACACCATATATTTT	TRBV28	NA	TRBJ1-3	NA
CASSARDSNYEQYF	TGTGCCAGCAGCGCGAGGGACAGTAACTACGAGCAGTACTTC	TRBV9	once	TRBJ2-7	TRBD1
CAISEPGLAGAKTQYF	TGTGCCATCAGTGAGCCGGGACTAGCGGGAGCGAAGACCCAGTACTTC	TRBV10-3	NA	TRBJ2-5	TRBD2
CASSLDMRYQETQYF	TGTGCCAGCAGCTTAGATATGCGGTACCAAGAGACCCAGTACTTC	TRBV7-2	NA	TRBJ2-5	NA
CASSTRTMGQFF	TGTGCCAGCAGCACCAGGACAATGGGGCAGTTCTTC	TRBV11-2	NA	TRBJ2-1	NA
CASSLGDSGGAPSTDTQYF	TGCGCCAGCAGCTTGGGAGATAGCGGGGGCGCGCCTAGCACAGATACGCAGTATTTT	TRBV5-1	NA	TRBJ2-3	TRBD2
CASSIGGSNQPQHF	TGTGCCAGTAGTATAGGAGGGAGCAATCAGCCCCAGCATTTT	TRBV19	NA	TRBJ1-5	NA
CASSHPGGRDTGELFF	TGCGCCAGCAGCCACCCGGGGGGGCGGGACACCGGGGAGCTGTTTTTT	TRBV4-1	few	TRBJ2-2	TRBD2
CASSPGLEETQYF	TGTGCCAGCTCACCGGGACTAGAAGAGACCCAGTACTTC	TRBV18	NA	TRBJ2-5	TRBD2
CASSVEGASNQPQHF	TGTGCCAGCAGCGTAGAGGGGGCGAGCAATCAGCCCCAGCATTTT	TRBV9	NA	TRBJ1-5	TRBD1
CASSYSTSGAYEQYF	TGTGCCAGCAGTTACTCCACTAGCGGGGCCTACGAGCAGTACTTC	TRBV6-5	few	TRBJ2-7	TRBD2
CASSLETSRTDTQYF	TGCGCCAGCAGCTTGGAAACTAGCCGTACAGATACGCAGTATTTT	TRBV5-1	NA	TRBJ2-3	NA
CASTQAGGTYNEQFF	TGTGCCAGCACTCAAGCGGGGGGCACCTACAATGAGCAGTTCTTC	TRBV27	NA	TRBJ2-1	TRBD2
CASSPSRDRVEFF	TGTGCCAGCAGTCCGTCCCGGGACAGGGTGGAGTTCTTC	TRBV27	NA	TRBJ2-1	TRBD1
CASSEALGGTQETQYF	TGTGCCAGCAGTGAAGCGCTTGGCGGCACCCAAGAGACCCAGTACTTC	TRBV2	NA	TRBJ2-5	NA
CASSLSGGLENEKLFF	TGTGCCAGCAGCCTCTCGGGGGGACTGGAGAATGAAAAACTGTTTTTT	TRBV5-6	NA	TRBJ1-4	NA